The 21 T cell receptor beta chains given below trace back to one sample, sequenced in a study of blood T cell repertoires in COVID-19. Sequencing was performed with immunoSEQ multiplex PCR; in TCRdb, only in-frame clones are kept and a portion is missing. The table lists 120,000 or so clones, roughly 80% of them singletons, with 25% in the top ten. The specimen sequenced was peripheral blood. The receptor source for this set is a human donor in a cohort sampled during active COVID-19.

This clone was counted between two and nine times. The chain is built from TRBV9 and TRBJ1-1; D unclear. Trimming took off 6 bases at V and 1 base at J, with 10 bases between the two ends. This CDR3 is built from 13 residues. Germline CDR1 and CDR2: SGDLS and YYNGEE. For the CDR3, the DNA is TGTGCCAGCACTGGTGAGGGGAACACTGAAGCTTTCTTT. This encodes CASTGEGNTEAFF.

The J gene is TRBJ1-1, the V gene TRBV11-1; D remains ambiguous. V lost 3 bases and J 6 bases, leaving 11 bases between the germline ends. This CDR3 has 13 residues. Germline CDR1 SGHAT, CDR2 FQDESV (reference sequence). CDR3 loop: CASSFSQVSEAFF. The CDR3, as DNA: TGTGCCAGCAGCTTTTCCCAGGTCTCTGAAGCTTTCTTT.

CDR3 sequence: CASSVGPGLAETQYF. CDR3 DNA sequence: TGTGCCAGCAGCGTAGGTCCGGGACTAGCGGAGACCCAGTACTTC. V and J are TRBV9 and TRBJ2-5, with 10 bases matching TRBD2. The germline V gene has CDR1 SGDLS and CDR2 YYNGEE. The CDR3 runs 15 residues. The V and J ends lost 0 bases and 5 bases, in that order; junction bases with no gene match: 4.

CDR3 amino acids: CASSFSAGAGETQYF. The CDR3 region has the DNA TGTGCCAGCAGCTTCTCGGCGGGGGCCGGGGAGACCCAGTACTTC. The chain combines TRBV5-4 with TRBJ2-5, with D perhaps matching TRBD2 (7 bases). CDR1 and CDR2 from the germline V gene are SGHNT and YYREEE (reference sequence). V was clipped by 2 bases and J by 5 bases, with 16 bases between them. The CDR3 spans 15 residues. Drawing the rest from reference TRBV5-4 and TRBJ2-5, the complete variable domain is ETGVTQSPTHLIKTRGQQVTLRCSSQSGHNTVSWYQQALGQGPQFIFQYYREEENGRGNFPPRFSGLQFPNYSSELNVNALELDDSALYLCASSFSAGAGETQYFGPGTRLLVL.

The table lists this clone with many counts. This chain joins TRBV18 and TRBJ1-1, with a tentative D call TRBD1 (5 bases). Germline V gene sequence: CDR1 KGHSH, CDR2 LQKENI. Between the trimmed V and J ends, which lost 8 bases and 3 bases, there was a span of 13 bases. The CDR3 spans 13 residues. The CDR3 DNA is TGTGCCAGCCTAGCGACAGAGGACACTGAAGCTTTCTTT. Its protein is CASLATEDTEAFF.

The table lists this clone with a count of one. This chain joins TRBV19 and TRBJ2-2, with 10 positions matching TRBD1. The V and J ends lost 7 bases and 6 bases, in that order; junction bases with no gene match: 2. CDR1 is LNHDA and CDR2 is SQIVND in the germline V gene (reference sequence). The CDR3 consists of 13 residues. The CDR3 spells CASMGQGSGELFF. The DNA of the CDR3 is TGTGCCAGTATGGGACAGGGGTCCGGGGAGCTGTTTTTT.

The chain joins TRBV7-2 to TRBJ2-1, with TRBD1 identical over 7 bases. Germline V gene lookup returns CDR1 SGHTA and CDR2 FQGNSA. V lost 5 bases to trimming and J lost 3 bases; unmatched junction nucleotides: 7. This CDR3 is 15 amino acids long. CDR3 in amino acids: CASSRRQGSYNEQFF. CDR3 DNA: TGTGCCAGCAGCAGACGACAGGGTAGCTACAATGAGCAGTTCTTC. Based on the CDR3 plus reference TRBV7-2 and TRBJ2-1, the full variable domain is GAGVSQSPSNKVTEKGKDVELRCDPISGHTALYWYRQSLGQGLEFLIYFQGNSAPDKSGLPSDRFSAERTGGSVSTLTIQRTQQEDSAVYLCASSRRQGSYNEQFFGPGTRLTVL.

The chain employs TRBV11-2 and TRBJ2-2; TRBD2 aligns across 7 bases. V lost 1 base, J lost 6 bases, and 14 bases stayed unmatched. The length of the CDR3 is 18 residues. Germline values: CDR1 SGHAT, CDR2 FQNNGV. The CDR3 region has the DNA TGTGCCAGCAGCTTAGGCGTCGGGGCTAGCGGATTTTCCGGGGAGCTGTTTTTT. Residues: CASSLGVGASGFSGELFF.

The chain joins TRBV7-9 to TRBJ2-5; 8 bases are a match to TRBD1. V shed 7 bases and J 2 bases; nucleotides not matched to a gene: 6. The germline V gene has CDR1 SEHNR and CDR2 FQNEAQ (reference sequence). The CDR3 loop spans 14 amino acids. This CDR3 reads CASTQGQGQETQYF. In DNA, the CDR3 is TGTGCCAGCACCCAAGGACAGGGTCAAGAGACCCAGTACTTC.

The rearrangement uses TRBV19 and TRBJ2-4, with 10 bases fitting TRBD2. Trimming removed 4 bases from V and 3 bases from J; junction bases left unmatched: 6. There are 16 residues in the CDR3. CDR1 is LNHDA, CDR2 SQIVND, per germline (reference sequence). CDR3 protein: CASSTSGRFIKNIQYF. CDR3 in DNA: TGTGCCAGTAGTACTAGCGGGAGATTTATCAAAAACATTCAGTACTTC. The whole variable domain, filled in from reference TRBV19 and TRBJ2-4, reads DGGITQSPKYLFRKEGQNVTLSCEQNLNHDAMYWYRQDPGQGLRLIYYSQIVNDFQKGDIAEGYSVSREKKESFPLTVTSAQKNPTAFYLCASSTSGRFIKNIQYFGAGTRLSVL.

This clone turned up a few times. The rearrangement links TRBV19 to TRBJ1-1, with D hard to call. CDR3 length equals 14 residues. V was shortened by 5 bases and J by 1 base, with 11 bases between the two germline ends. Germline values: CDR1 LNHDA, CDR2 SQIVND (reference sequence). The CDR3: CASSPDLGNTEAFF. In nucleotides, the CDR3 is TGTGCCAGTAGTCCAGACCTAGGGAACACTGAAGCTTTCTTT.

This clone was seen once. V and J are TRBV4-1 and TRBJ1-1, with D perhaps TRBD1 (6 bases). Germline V gene data show CDR1 as MGHRA and CDR2 as YSYEKL. The CDR3 has 18 residues. Deletions cut 0 bases from V and 0 bases from J, with 17 bases between. DNA for the CDR3: TGCGCCAGCAGCCAAGAAGGGCAGGACAGCTCGATGAACACTGAAGCTTTCTTT. Translating gives CASSQEGQDSSMNTEAFF.

The chain links TRBV5-1 to TRBJ1-1; D is unclear. The germline gives CDR1 SGHRS, CDR2 YFSETQ. This CDR3 region has 13 residues. With 7 bases removed from V and 3 bases from J, the gap between germline ends came to 13 bases. The CDR3 sequence is CASHDARYTEAFF. CDR3 DNA sequence: TGCGCCAGCCACGACGCGAGGTACACTGAAGCTTTCTTT.

The gene calls are TRBV7-2 and TRBJ2-7; D is uncertain. Per the germline V gene, CDR1 is SGHTA and CDR2 is FQGNSA. The germline V and J ends were trimmed by 2 bases and 2 bases, with 10 bases remaining between them. This CDR3 has 14 amino acids. CDR3 sequence (DNA): TGTGCCAGCAGCTTATCGCCAGGAACCTACGAGCAGTACTTC. The encoded protein is CASSLSPGTYEQYF.

This chain's CDR3 is CASSLLPGGLTDTQYF. The CDR3 DNA is TGTGCCAGCAGCTTACTGCCGGGGGGGCTCACAGATACGCAGTATTTT. The rearrangement joins TRBV7-3 to TRBJ2-3; TRBD2 aligns across 8 bases. CDR3 size: 16 residues. Germline V gene lookup returns CDR1 SGHTA and CDR2 FQGTGA. Trimming took 2 bases from V and 2 from J; bases not matched to a gene: 6. The entire variable domain, with the rest obtained from reference TRBV7-3 and TRBJ2-3, is as follows: GAGVSQTPSNKVTEKGKYVELRCDPISGHTALYWYRQSLGQGPEFLIYFQGTGAADDSGLPNDRFFAVRPEGSVSTLKIQRTERGDSAVYLCASSLLPGGLTDTQYFGPGTRLTVL.

The chain is built from TRBV14 and TRBJ1-6, with D maybe TRBD1 (6 bases). CDR1 and CDR2 from the germline V gene are SGHDN and FVKESK. Between the trimmed V and J ends, which lost 4 bases and 7 bases, there was a span of 11 bases. CDR3 length equals 14 residues. This CDR3 is CASSPYRDNSPLHF. In DNA, the CDR3 is TGTGCCAGCAGCCCCTACAGGGACAATTCACCCCTCCACTTT.

This clone was detected only a few times. This chain links TRBV6-4 with TRBJ1-2; TRBD1 matches 9 bases. V lost 6 bases and J lost 1; bases outside the gene matches: 6. This CDR3 comprises 15 residues. Germline V gene data show CDR1 as MRHNA and CDR2 as SNTAGT. The CDR3 region has the DNA TGTGCCAGCAGGCCGGGACAGGGAAGTAACTATGGCTACACCTTC. Protein product: CASRPGQGSNYGYTF.

This chain joins TRBV5-6 and TRBJ2-7; D unclear. Trimming pared 4 bases from V and 0 bases from J, leaving 11 bases between. Per the germline V gene, CDR1 is SGHDT and CDR2 is YYEEEE. The CDR3 loop spans 14 amino acids. CDR3 amino acids: CASSPSPGSYEQYF. The CDR3, as DNA: TGTGCCAGCAGCCCGTCTCCGGGCTCCTACGAGCAGTACTTC.

The V gene is TRBV7-2, the J gene TRBJ2-1; D might be TRBD1 (5 bases). The CDR3 loop spans 14 amino acids. CDR1 SGHTA and CDR2 FQGNSA come from the germline V gene. The V and J ends lost 4 bases and 9 bases respectively, with 16 bases between them. The CDR3 loop reads CASSYRQFSSEQFF. The CDR3 nucleotides read TGTGCCAGCAGCTATAGACAGTTCTCCTCTGAGCAGTTCTTC.

The table lists this clone with a few counts. The chain couples TRBV4-2 to TRBJ2-7; 8 bases align to TRBD2. Germline CDR1 is LGHNA and CDR2 is YNFKEQ. Unmatched junction bases numbered 3, after V lost 0 bases and J lost 2 bases. The CDR3 runs 15 residues. The chain's CDR3 is CASSQDSGRAYEQYF. CDR3 in DNA: TGTGCCAGCAGCCAAGATTCCGGGAGGGCCTACGAGCAGTACTTC.

The J gene is TRBJ2-7, the V gene TRBV3-1 (or the pseudogene TRBV3-2); D perhaps matches TRBD1 (6 bases). The germline V gene has CDR1 LGHDT and CDR2 YNNKEL (reference sequence). CDR3 length: 15 amino acids. The V gene lost 1 base and the J gene lost 4 bases, with 14 bases spanning the gap. CDR3 amino acids: CASSQGVAGVYEQYF. The DNA of the CDR3 is TGTGCCAGCAGCCAAGGAGTGGCAGGGGTGTACGAGCAGTACTTC.